This is a list of T cell receptor beta chains from one sample in a study of blood T cell repertoires in COVID-19. Sequencing used immunoSEQ multiplex PCR; TCRdb keeps in-frame clones, though not all of them. The sample lists more than 95,000 clones, just under 85% occurring once. Sequenced sample: peripheral blood. Every receptor here comes from an older man with active or convalescent COVID-19. Both conserved end residues are part of each CDR3. The order of the fields is D gene, J gene, V gene, clone size, CDR3 length, CDR3 protein, CDR3 DNA. The D gene is left open where the match is weak. Size is omitted from some rows. Given values are once, few, many or a class for expanded clones.

>.|TRBJ2-7|TRBV11-2|.|13
CASSSNRDNEQYF
TGTGCCAGCAGCTCGAACAGGGATAACGAGCAGTACTTC
>TRBD2|TRBJ2-1|TRBV19|.|14
CASDSGRSYNEQFF
TGTGCCAGCGATAGCGGGAGATCCTACAATGAGCAGTTCTTC
>.|TRBJ2-1|TRBV14|.|14
CASSPTILYNEQFF
TGTGCCAGCAGCCCTACTATCCTCTATAATGAGCAGTTCTTC
>.|TRBJ1-1|TRBV2|.|14
CASSEFKWASEAFF
TGTGCCAGCAGTGAGTTCAAGTGGGCTTCTGAAGCTTTCTTT
>TRBD1|TRBJ1-6|TRBV7-6|.|15
CASSLTWTGGSPLHF
TGTGCCAGCAGCTTAACTTGGACAGGGGGCTCACCCCTCCACTTT
>TRBD1|TRBJ1-1|TRBV3-1/TRBV3-2|.|15
CASSQDGTVNTEAFF
TGTGCCAGCAGCCAAGATGGGACAGTGAACACTGAAGCTTTCTTT
>.|TRBJ2-7|TRBV3-1/TRBV3-2|.|15
CASSQGPFSCYEQYF
TGTGCCAGCAGCCAAGGCCCCTTTAGCTGCTACGAGCAGTACTTC
>.|TRBJ2-7|TRBV12-3/TRBV12-4|.|12
CASTYRGGEQYF
TGTGCCAGCACATACAGGGGAGGCGAGCAGTACTTC
>TRBD2|TRBJ2-1|TRBV5-1|.|13
CASSSGLAGEQFF
TGCGCCAGCAGCTCGGGACTAGCGGGAGAGCAGTTCTTC
>TRBD1|TRBJ2-7|TRBV7-9|.|13
CASSLESRGEQYF
TGTGCCAGCAGCTTGGAGAGCAGGGGGGAGCAGTACTTC
>.|TRBJ2-7|TRBV2|.|12
CANRRGFDEQYF
TGTGCCAACCGAAGGGGTTTCGACGAGCAGTACTTC
>TRBD1|TRBJ1-3|TRBV6-6|.|16
CASTKGQGNSGNTIYF
TGTGCCAGCACCAAAGGACAGGGCAACTCTGGAAACACCATATATTTT
>.|TRBJ1-1|TRBV18|.|13
CASSSETDTEAFF
TGTGCCAGCTCATCGGAGACCGATACTGAAGCTTTCTTT
>.|TRBJ2-7|TRBV18|few|17
CASSPIVSGIASHEQYF
TGTGCCAGCTCACCAATAGTCTCCGGGATCGCCAGCCACGAGCAGTACTTC
>.|TRBJ1-3|TRBV5-4|.|15
CASSFRGAQGNTIYF
TGTGCCAGCAGCTTCCGCGGGGCGCAGGGAAACACCATATATTTT
>TRBD2|TRBJ2-5|TRBV19|.|20
CASSSHAGNRLALPGETQYF
TGTGCCAGTAGTAGTCACGCAGGAAACCGACTAGCCCTTCCTGGTGAGACCCAGTACTTC
>TRBD2|TRBJ2-4|TRBV28|once|16
CASTGLAGLAKNIQYF
TGTGCCAGCACCGGACTAGCGGGTCTAGCCAAAAACATTCAGTACTTC
>TRBD1|TRBJ1-2|TRBV6-5|.|15
CASRAGTVFLYGYTF
TGTGCCAGCAGGGCCGGGACAGTCTTCCTCTATGGCTACACCTTC
>TRBD1|TRBJ2-7|TRBV4-1|.|15
CASSQSWDSLYEQYF
TGCGCCAGCAGCCAGAGCTGGGACAGCCTCTACGAGCAGTACTTC
>TRBD1|TRBJ2-7|TRBV11-3|.|12
CASGTGVYEQYF
TGTGCCAGCGGGACAGGGGTATACGAGCAGTACTTC
>.|TRBJ2-2|TRBV4-2|.|15
CASSQGSAGTGELFF
TGTGCCAGCAGCCAAGGGTCTGCGGGCACCGGGGAGCTGTTTTTT
>.|TRBJ1-2|TRBV6-1|.|13
CASSERQDYGYTF
TGTGCCAGCAGTGAAAGGCAGGACTATGGCTACACCTTC
>TRBD1|TRBJ2-2|TRBV4-3|.|17
CASSQDPRRGTTGELFF
TGCGCCAGCAGCCAAGACCCCCGCAGGGGGACCACCGGGGAGCTGTTTTTT